This T cell receptor beta chain comes out of a study of Graves' ophthalmopathy and Graves' hyperthyroidism. Findings of the study overall: Most thyroid clonotypes expanded beyond 0.001 frequency were also found in blood. Sensitivity of 85% to 90% and specificity of approximately 81% were achieved when a 13-signature model separated ophthalmopathy from stable hyperthyroidism.

Diagnosis used clinical symptoms, serum thyroxine, TRAb, thyroid ultrasound and orbital computed tomography. The authors used Ficoll-Paque density gradient centrifugation to separate PBMCs. The input was more than 8 ml of fresh peripheral blood. Researchers took RNA transcripts and amplified TCR beta CDR3 regions from them. First-round RT-PCR employed HTBI primers, with a second-round multiplex PCR after it. One entry per CDR3 protein results from TCRdb running MiXCR on the multiplex PCR reads. Seen here are more than 150,000 distinct CDR3 sequences, around two fifths observed once, and the top ten hold approximately 5.5%. A remark on this clonotype: The antigen remains unidentified.

The CDR3 consists of 15 residues. Germline CDR1 is LNHNV and CDR2 is YYDKDF (reference sequence). Deletions cut 1 base from V and 0 bases from J, with 9 bases between. Sequencing input: peripheral blood. The TCR originated in a woman aged 40 to 49 with Graves' ophthalmopathy. The gene calls are TRBV15 and TRBJ1-1, with no clear D. The CDR3 is CATSRAKTVNTEAFF. In DNA, the CDR3 is TGTGCCACCAGCAGAGCCAAGACGGTGAACACTGAAGCTTTCTTT.